This T cell receptor beta chain was identified in a study of T cell repertoires in cytomegalovirus infection. Study overall: Matching HLA type and CMV infection were both indicated by public TCR beta signatures. Study results and caveats: Totalled public TCR beta family frequency picked out people who carried CMV plus the relevant HLA. CMV-specific HLA-C-restricted TCR beta clonotypes dominated the ex vivo response.

V lost 0 bases to trimming and J lost 0 bases, with 9 bases between them. This CDR3 has 15 amino acids. Germline V gives CDR1 SGDLS, CDR2 YYNGEE. This clonotype was seen a few times. Its antigen is still unknown. TCRdb reprocessed the reads with MiXCR, giving one entry per CDR3 protein. The sample records 200,000 to 300,000 distinct CDR3 sequences, about 12% being singletons. The genes are TRBV9 and TRBJ2-5; the D gene is possibly TRBD2 (6 bases). Sequencing input: PBMCs. The receptor was isolated from a human donor in good health (CMV status not recorded). Some clones in this sample may be carry-over from other donors' samples. CDR3 DNA: TGTGCCAGCAGCGTAGAAGGGAGGTACCAAGAGACCCAGTACTTC. This encodes CASSVEGRYQETQYF.